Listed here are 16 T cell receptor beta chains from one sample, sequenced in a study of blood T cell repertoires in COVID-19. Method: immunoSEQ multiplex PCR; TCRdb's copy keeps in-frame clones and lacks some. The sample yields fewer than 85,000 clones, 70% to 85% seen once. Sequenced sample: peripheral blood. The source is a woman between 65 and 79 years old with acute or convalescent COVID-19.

The DNA for the CDR3 is TGTGCCAGCAGTTTAGGGGGGCCAGGGGGCTATTCACCCCTCCACTTT. Protein: CASSLGGPGGYSPLHF. V is TRBV27 and J is TRBJ1-6, with 8 bases fitting TRBD1. Germline V lookup: CDR1 MNHEY, CDR2 SMNVEV (reference sequence). The ends lost 2 bases at V and 8 bases at J; junction bases unmatched: 8. This CDR3 region has 16 residues.

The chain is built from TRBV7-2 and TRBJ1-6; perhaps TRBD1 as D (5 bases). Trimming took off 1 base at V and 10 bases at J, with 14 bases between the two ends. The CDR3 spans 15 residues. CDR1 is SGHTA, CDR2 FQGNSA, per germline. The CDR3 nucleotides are TGTGCCAGCAGCTTAGGCTGGCAGGGCCAATCACCCCTCCACTTT. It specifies CASSLGWQGQSPLHF. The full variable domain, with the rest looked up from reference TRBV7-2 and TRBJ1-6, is GAGVSQSPSNKVTEKGKDVELRCDPISGHTALYWYRQSLGQGLEFLIYFQGNSAPDKSGLPSDRFSAERTGGSVSTLTIQRTQQEDSAVYLCASSLGWQGQSPLHFGNGTRLTVT.

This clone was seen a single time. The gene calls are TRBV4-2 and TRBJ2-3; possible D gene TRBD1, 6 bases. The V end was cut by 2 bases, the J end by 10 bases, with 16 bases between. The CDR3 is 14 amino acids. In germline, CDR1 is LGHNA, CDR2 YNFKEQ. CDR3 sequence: CASSQHLDRLSQYF. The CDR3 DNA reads TGTGCCAGCAGCCAACACCTAGACAGGTTGTCGCAGTATTTT.

CDR3 protein: CASSLGDSYNQPQHF. The CDR3 region has the DNA TGTGCCAGCAGTCTAGGGGACAGTTACAATCAGCCCCAGCATTTT. This chain uses TRBV2 with TRBJ1-5, with 7 bases identical to TRBD1. The CDR3 is made up of 15 amino acids. The trim removed 5 bases at V and 3 bases at J, leaving 7 bases unmatched. CDR1 and CDR2 from the germline V gene are SNHLY and FYNNEI.

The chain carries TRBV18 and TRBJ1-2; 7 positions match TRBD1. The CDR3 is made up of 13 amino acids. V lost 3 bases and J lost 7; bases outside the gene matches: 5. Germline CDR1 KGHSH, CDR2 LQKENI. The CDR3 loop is CASSPTGLGGYTF. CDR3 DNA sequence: TGTGCCAGCTCACCGACAGGGTTAGGTGGCTACACCTTC.

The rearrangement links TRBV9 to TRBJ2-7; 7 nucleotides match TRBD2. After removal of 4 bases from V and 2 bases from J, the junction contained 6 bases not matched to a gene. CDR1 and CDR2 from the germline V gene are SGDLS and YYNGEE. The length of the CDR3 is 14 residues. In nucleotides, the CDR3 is TGTGCCAGCAGCCCCCGGGAGGTAGCCTACGAGCAGTACTTC. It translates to CASSPREVAYEQYF.

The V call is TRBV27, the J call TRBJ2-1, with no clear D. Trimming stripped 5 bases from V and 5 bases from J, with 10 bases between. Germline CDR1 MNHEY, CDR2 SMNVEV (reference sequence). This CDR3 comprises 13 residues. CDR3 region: CASSRRFNNEQFF. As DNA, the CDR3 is TGTGCCAGCAGTAGGCGGTTTAACAATGAGCAGTTCTTC.

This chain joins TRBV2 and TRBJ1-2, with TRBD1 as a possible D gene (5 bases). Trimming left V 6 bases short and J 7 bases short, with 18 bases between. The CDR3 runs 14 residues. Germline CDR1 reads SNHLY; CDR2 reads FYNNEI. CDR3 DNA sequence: TGTGCCAGCAGGGGGGGTCGAGGGGTTGCTGGCTACACCTTC. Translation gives CASRGGRGVAGYTF. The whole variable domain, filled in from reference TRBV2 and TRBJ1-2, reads EPEVTQTPSHQVTQMGQEVILRCVPISNHLYFYWYRQILGQKVEFLVSFYNNEISEKSEIFDDQFSVERPDGSNFTLKIRSTKLEDSAMYFCASRGGRGVAGYTFGSGTRLTVV.

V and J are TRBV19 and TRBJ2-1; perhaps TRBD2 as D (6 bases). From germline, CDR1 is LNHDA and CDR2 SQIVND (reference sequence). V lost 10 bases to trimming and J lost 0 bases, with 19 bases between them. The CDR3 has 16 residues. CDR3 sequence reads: CATLGTSPSSYNEQFF. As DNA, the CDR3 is TGTGCCACCCTGGGGACTTCCCCGAGCTCCTACAATGAGCAGTTCTTC. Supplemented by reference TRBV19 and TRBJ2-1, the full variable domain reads DGGITQSPKYLFRKEGQNVTLSCEQNLNHDAMYWYRQDPGQGLRLIYYSQIVNDFQKGDIAEGYSVSREKKESFPLTVTSAQKNPTAFYLCATLGTSPSSYNEQFFGPGTRLTVL.

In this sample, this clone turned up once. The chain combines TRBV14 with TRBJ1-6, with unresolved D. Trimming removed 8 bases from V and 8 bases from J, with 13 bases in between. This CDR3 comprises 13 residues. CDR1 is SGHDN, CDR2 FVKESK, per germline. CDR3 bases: TGTGCCAGCGGGAGACGGAAAGATTCACCCCTCCACTTT. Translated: CASGRRKDSPLHF.

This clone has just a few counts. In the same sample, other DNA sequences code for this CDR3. The CDR3 DNA reads as TGTGCCAGCAGCGTAGGCAGCGGAGCCTACAATGAGCAGTTCTTC. Encoded protein: CASSVGSGAYNEQFF. The chain couples TRBV9 to TRBJ2-1, with TRBD2 as a possible D gene (5 bases). This CDR3 has 15 residues. CDR1 and CDR2 from the germline V gene are SGDLS and YYNGEE. The V end lost 0 bases, the J end lost 2 bases, and 9 bases lay between the germline ends.

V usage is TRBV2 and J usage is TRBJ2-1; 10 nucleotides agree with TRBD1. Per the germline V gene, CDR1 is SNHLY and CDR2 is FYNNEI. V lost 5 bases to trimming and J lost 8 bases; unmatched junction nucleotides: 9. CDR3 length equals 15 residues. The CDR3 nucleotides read TGTGCCAGCAGTCCCCGGGACAGGGGTCTCGATGAGCAGTTCTTC. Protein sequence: CASSPRDRGLDEQFF.

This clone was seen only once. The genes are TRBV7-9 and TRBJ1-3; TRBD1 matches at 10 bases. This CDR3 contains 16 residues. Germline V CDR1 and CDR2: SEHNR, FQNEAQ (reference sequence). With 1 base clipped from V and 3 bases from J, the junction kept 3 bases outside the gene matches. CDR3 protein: CASSLGQGASGNTIYF. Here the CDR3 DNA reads TGTGCCAGCAGCTTAGGACAGGGGGCGAGTGGAAACACCATATATTTT. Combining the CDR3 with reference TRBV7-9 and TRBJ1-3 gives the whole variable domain DTGVSQNPRHKITKRGQNVTFRCDPISEHNRLYWYRQTLGQGPEFLTYFQNEAQLEKSRLLSDRFSAERPKGSFSTLEIQRTEQGDSAMYLCASSLGQGASGNTIYFGEGSWLTVV.

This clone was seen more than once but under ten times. CDR3 sequence reads: CASSGSNTEAFF. The CDR3 DNA reads TGTGCCAGCAGCGGTTCGAACACTGAAGCTTTCTTT. This chain links TRBV28 with TRBJ1-1; no firm D call. The CDR3 length is 12 residues. V was shortened by 6 bases and J by 1 base, with 6 bases between the two germline ends. CDR1 and CDR2 (germline): MDHEN, SYDVKM.

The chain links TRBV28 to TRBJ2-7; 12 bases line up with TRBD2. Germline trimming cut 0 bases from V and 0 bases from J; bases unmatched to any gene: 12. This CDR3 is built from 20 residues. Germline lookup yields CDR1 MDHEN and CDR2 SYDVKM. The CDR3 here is CASSLWTRAGTSGPSYEQYF. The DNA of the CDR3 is TGTGCCAGCAGTTTATGGACAAGGGCAGGGACTAGCGGGCCCTCCTACGAGCAGTACTTC.

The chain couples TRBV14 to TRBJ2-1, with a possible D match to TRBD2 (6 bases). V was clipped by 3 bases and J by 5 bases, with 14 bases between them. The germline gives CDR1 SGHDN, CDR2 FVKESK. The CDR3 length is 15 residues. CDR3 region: CASSQTRVPDNEQFF. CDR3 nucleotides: TGTGCCAGCAGCCAGACTAGGGTTCCCGACAATGAGCAGTTCTTC.